The T cell receptor (beta chain) under discussion was sequenced for a study of tumor-infiltrating lymphocytes in primary liver carcinoma. Looking at the study overall: T1-T3 N0M0 was the stage of the tumors, which were 4.2 to 10 cm across. Yields of productive TCRbeta reads ranged from roughly 3.5 to 7.13 million per sample and were similar across tissue types. Study-wide results and limits: Tumor tissue displayed a significantly greater top-250-clone fraction than blood (p = 0.039).

About this clonotype: Its antigen is unidentified.

Germline DNA was extracted alongside blood RNA, which was obtained from unsorted whole blood. Roughly 4 milliliters of peripheral blood were drawn preoperatively. From around 520 ng of total RNA, TCR beta-specific cDNA was reverse-transcribed using a constant-region primer. TCR beta libraries came from three nested multiplex PCR rounds using slightly modified ARM-PCR. The first two PCR rounds used TRBV1-TRBV30 primers with a Cbeta primer, roughly 10 cycles each. In TCRdb, the multiplex PCR reads were re-called with MiXCR into one record per CDR3 protein. The sample carries approximately 340,000 distinct CDR3 sequences, roughly two thirds recorded once. This CDR3 spans 13 amino acids. Germline loops: CDR1 MDHEN, CDR2 SYDVKM. Losses at the gene ends were 8 bases for V and 2 bases for J; bases not matched to a gene: 4.

What was sequenced was peripheral blood. The J gene is TRBJ2-7, the V gene TRBV28, with TRBD1 matching 9 bases. The sequence came from a man aged 40-49 years with primary liver carcinoma and hepatitis B virus infection. The CDR3 DNA sequence: TGTGCCAGCGAGGGACAGGGTCCCTACGAGCAGTACTTC. Its translation: CASEGQGPYEQYF.